The T cell receptor beta chain described here comes from a study of beta chain features in type 1 diabetes. The CDR3 contains 11 residues. Trimming stripped 6 bases from V and 7 bases from J, with 12 bases between. The germline gives CDR1 SQVTM, CDR2 ANQGSEA. Expressed TCRB transcripts were sequenced, since all the RNA that had been isolated was reverse transcribed. The method was immunoSEQ multiplex PCR; TCRdb's version includes in-frame clones alone and lacks a portion of them. The sample yields around 140,000 clones, about 9.4% seen once. This clone was observed at least ten times. Sequencing was carried out using naive CD4+ T cells from blood. This clonotype was sampled from a man between 18 and 35 years old in good health. The chain is built from TRBV29-1 and TRBJ1-1; D is uncertain. CDR3 in amino acids: CSVSTRFEAFF. The CDR3 nucleotides are TGCAGCGTCTCGACGCGGTTTGAAGCTTTCTTT. The entire variable domain, with the rest obtained from reference TRBV29-1 and TRBJ1-1, is as follows: SAVISQKPSRDICQRGTSLTIQCQVDSQVTMMFWYRQQPGQSLTLIATANQGSEATYESGFVIDKFPISRPNLTFSTLTVSNMSPEDSSIYLCSVSTRFEAFFGQGTRLTVV.